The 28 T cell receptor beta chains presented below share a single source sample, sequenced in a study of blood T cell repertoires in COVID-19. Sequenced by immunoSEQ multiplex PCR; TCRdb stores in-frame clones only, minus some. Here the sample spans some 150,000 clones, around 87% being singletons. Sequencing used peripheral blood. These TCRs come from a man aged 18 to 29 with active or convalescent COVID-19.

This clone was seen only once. Here the CDR3 DNA reads TGTGCCACCAGTGATTCTGCGGAAAATGAAAAACTGTTTTTT. It encodes CATSDSAENEKLFF. The J gene is TRBJ1-4, the V gene TRBV24-1; D is ambiguous. V lost 2 bases to trimming and J lost 5 bases, with 8 bases between them. The CDR3 runs 14 residues. The germline CDR1 and CDR2 sequences are KGHDR and SFDVKD.

DNA for the CDR3: TGTGCCAGCAGCTCCCACAGGGAGATAGAGCTGTTTTTT. Translated, it gives CASSSHREIELFF. The V and J genes are TRBV9 and TRBJ2-2; the D gene is possibly TRBD1 (6 bases). Looked up from germline, CDR1 is SGDLS and CDR2 is YYNGEE. The ends were cut back, 4 bases at V and 11 bases at J, with 15 bases in the middle. This CDR3 has 13 residues.

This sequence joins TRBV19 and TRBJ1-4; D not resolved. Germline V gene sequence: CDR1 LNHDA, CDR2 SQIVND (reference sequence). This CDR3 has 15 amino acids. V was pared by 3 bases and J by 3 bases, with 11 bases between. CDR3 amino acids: CASSIGEGANEKLFF. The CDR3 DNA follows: TGTGCCAGTAGTATCGGGGAGGGAGCTAATGAAAAACTGTTTTTT.

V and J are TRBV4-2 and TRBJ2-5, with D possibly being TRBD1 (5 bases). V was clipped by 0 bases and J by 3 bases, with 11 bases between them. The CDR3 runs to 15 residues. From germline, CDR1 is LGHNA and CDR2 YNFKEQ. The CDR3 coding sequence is TGTGCCAGCAGCCAAGACAGGGATGTAAAAGAGACCCAGTACTTC. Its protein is CASSQDRDVKETQYF.

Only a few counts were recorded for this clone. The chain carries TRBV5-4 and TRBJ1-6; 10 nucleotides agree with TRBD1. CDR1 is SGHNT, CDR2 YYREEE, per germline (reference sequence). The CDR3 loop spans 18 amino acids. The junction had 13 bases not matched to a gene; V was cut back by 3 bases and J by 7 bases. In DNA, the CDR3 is TGTGCCAGCAGCTACCTGACAGGGGGCGCGGCGGGAAATTCACCCCTCCACTTT. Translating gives CASSYLTGGAAGNSPLHF.

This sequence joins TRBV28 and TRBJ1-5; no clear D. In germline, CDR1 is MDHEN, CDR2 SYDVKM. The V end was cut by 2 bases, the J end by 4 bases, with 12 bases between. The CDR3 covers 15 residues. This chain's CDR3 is CASSLVGLGNQPQHF. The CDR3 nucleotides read TGTGCCAGCAGTTTAGTTGGACTCGGTAATCAGCCCCAGCATTTT.

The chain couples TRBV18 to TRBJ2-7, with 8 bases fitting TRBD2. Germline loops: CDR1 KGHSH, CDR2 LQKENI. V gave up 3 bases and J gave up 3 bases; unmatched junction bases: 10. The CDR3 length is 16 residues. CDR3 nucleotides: TGTGCCAGCTCACCGCGCCCCTCCGGGGGGGGCTACGAGCAGTACGTC. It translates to CASSPRPSGGGYEQYV.

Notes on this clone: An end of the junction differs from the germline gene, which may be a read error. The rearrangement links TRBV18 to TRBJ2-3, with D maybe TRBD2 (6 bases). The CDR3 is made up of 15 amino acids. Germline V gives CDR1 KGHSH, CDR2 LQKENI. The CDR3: CASSPRAGTGDTQYF. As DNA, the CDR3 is TGTGCCAGCTCCCCACGGGCGGGGACGGGGGATACGCAGTATTTT.

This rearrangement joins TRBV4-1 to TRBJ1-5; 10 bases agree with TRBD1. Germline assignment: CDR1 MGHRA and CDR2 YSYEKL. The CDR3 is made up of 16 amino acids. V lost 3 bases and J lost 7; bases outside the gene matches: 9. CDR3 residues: CASSQAGTGAYQPQHF. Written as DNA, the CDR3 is TGCGCCAGCAGCCAGGCAGGGACAGGGGCATACCAGCCCCAGCATTTT.

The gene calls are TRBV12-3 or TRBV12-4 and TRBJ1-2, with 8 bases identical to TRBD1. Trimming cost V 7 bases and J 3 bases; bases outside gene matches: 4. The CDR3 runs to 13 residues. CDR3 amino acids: CASTGQGDYGYTF. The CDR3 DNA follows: TGTGCCAGCACAGGACAGGGCGACTATGGCTACACCTTC.

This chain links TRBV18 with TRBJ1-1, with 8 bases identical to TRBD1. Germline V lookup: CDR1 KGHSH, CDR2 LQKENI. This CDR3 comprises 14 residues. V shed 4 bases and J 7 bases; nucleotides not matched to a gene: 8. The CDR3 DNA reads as TGTGCCAGCTCACTAATGACAGGGGAACTTGAAGCTTTCTTT. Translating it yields CASSLMTGELEAFF.

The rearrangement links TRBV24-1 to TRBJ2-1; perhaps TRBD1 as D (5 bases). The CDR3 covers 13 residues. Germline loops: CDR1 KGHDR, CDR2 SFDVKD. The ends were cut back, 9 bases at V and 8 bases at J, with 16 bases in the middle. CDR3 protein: CATSRAGSDEQFF. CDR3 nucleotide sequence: TGTGCCACCTCAAGGGCAGGGTCCGATGAGCAGTTCTTC.

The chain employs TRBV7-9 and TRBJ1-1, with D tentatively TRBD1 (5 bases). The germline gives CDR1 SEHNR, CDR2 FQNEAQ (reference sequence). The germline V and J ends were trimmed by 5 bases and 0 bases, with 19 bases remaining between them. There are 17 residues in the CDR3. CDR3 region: CASSPSGRAPLNTEAFF. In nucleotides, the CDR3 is TGTGCCAGCAGCCCTTCGGGCAGGGCTCCCCTGAACACTGAAGCTTTCTTT.

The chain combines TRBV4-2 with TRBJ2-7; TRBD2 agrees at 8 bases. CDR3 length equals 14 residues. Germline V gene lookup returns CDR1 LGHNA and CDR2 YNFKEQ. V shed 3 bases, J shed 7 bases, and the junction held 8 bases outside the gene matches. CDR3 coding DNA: TGTGCCAGCAGCCAGGCGAGACTAGCGAAGGAGCAGTACTTC. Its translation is CASSQARLAKEQYF.

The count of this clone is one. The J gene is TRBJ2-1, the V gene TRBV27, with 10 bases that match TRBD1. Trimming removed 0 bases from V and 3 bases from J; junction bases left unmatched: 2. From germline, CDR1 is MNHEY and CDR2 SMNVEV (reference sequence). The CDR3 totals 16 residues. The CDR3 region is CASSLSGTGVYNEQFF. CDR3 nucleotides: TGTGCCAGCAGTTTATCGGGGACAGGGGTCTACAATGAGCAGTTCTTC.

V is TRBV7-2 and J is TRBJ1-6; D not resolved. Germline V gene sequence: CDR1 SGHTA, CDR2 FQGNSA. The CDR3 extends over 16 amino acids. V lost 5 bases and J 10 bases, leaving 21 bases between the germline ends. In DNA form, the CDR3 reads TGTGCCAGCAGCGGAGTACGCCCGCAAACGGGGTCACCCCTCCACTTT. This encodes CASSGVRPQTGSPLHF. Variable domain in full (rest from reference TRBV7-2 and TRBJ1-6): GAGVSQSPSNKVTEKGKDVELRCDPISGHTALYWYRQSLGQGLEFLIYFQGNSAPDKSGLPSDRFSAERTGGSVSTLTIQRTQQEDSAVYLCASSGVRPQTGSPLHFGNGTRLTVT.

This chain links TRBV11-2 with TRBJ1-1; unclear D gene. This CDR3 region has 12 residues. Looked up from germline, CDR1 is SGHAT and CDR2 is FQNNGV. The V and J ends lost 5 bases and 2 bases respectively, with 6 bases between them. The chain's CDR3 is CASSPRNTEAFF. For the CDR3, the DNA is TGTGCCAGCAGCCCCAGAAACACTGAAGCTTTCTTT.

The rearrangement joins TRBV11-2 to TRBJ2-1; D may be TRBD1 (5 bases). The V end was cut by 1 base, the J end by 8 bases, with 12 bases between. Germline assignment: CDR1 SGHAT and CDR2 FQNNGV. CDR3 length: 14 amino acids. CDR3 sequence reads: CASSLAFVGDEQFF. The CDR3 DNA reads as TGTGCCAGCAGCTTAGCCTTCGTAGGGGATGAGCAGTTCTTC.

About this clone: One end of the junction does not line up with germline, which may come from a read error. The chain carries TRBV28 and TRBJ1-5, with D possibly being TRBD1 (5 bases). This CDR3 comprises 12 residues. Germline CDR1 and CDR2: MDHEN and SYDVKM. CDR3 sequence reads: CASRGQRQPQRF. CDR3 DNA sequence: TGTGCCAGCAGGGGGCAACGCCAGCCCCAGCGTTTT.

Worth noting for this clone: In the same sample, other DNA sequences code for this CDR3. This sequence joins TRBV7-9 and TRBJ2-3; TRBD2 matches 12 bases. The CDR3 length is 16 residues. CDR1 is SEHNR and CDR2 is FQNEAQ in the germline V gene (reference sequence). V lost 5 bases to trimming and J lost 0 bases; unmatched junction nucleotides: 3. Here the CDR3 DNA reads TGTGCCAGCAGCCCGGGACTAGCGGGCAGCACAGATACGCAGTATTTT. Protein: CASSPGLAGSTDTQYF.

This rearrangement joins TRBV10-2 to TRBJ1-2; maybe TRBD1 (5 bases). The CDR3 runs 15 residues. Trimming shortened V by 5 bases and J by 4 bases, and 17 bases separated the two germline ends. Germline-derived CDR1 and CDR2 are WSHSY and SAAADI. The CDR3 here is CASSSGADSLYGYTF. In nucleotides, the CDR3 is TGCGCCAGCAGTAGCGGGGCAGACTCCCTCTATGGCTACACCTTC.

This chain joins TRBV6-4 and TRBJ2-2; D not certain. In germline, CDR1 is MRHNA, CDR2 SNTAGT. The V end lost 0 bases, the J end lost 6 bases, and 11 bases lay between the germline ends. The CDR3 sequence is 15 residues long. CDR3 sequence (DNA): TGTGCCAGCAGTGACTCGAACCGGTCCCCCGGGGAGCTGTTTTTT. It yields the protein CASSDSNRSPGELFF.

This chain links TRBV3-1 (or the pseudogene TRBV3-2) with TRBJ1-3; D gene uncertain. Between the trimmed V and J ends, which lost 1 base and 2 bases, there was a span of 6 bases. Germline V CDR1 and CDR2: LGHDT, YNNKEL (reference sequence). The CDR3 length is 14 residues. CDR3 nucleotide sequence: TGTGCCAGCAGCCAAGGAGGGCCTGGAAACACCATATATTTT. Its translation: CASSQGGPGNTIYF.

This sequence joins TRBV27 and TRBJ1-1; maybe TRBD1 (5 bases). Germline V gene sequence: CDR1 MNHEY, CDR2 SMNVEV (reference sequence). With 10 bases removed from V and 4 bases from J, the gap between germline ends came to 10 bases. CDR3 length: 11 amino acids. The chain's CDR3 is CATERGTEAFF. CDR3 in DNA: TGTGCCACCGAAAGGGGCACTGAAGCTTTCTTT.

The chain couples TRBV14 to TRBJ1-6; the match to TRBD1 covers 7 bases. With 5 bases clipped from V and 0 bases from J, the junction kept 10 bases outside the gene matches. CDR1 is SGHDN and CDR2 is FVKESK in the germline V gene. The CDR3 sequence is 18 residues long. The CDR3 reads CASSGVRTGYSYNSPLHF. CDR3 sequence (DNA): TGTGCCAGCAGCGGCGTCAGGACAGGATACTCCTATAATTCACCCCTCCACTTT. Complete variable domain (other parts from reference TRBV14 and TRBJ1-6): EAGVTQFPSHSVIEKGQTVTLRCDPISGHDNLYWYRRVMGKEIKFLLHFVKESKQDESGMPNNRFLAERTGGTYSTLKVQPAELEDSGVYFCASSGVRTGYSYNSPLHFGNGTRLTVT.

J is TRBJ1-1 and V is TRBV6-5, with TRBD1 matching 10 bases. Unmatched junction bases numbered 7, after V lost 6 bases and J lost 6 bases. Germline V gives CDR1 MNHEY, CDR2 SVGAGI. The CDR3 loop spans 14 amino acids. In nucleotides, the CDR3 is TGTGCCAGCAGGCCGGGACAGGGGATCTCTGAAGCTTTCTTT. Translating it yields CASRPGQGISEAFF.

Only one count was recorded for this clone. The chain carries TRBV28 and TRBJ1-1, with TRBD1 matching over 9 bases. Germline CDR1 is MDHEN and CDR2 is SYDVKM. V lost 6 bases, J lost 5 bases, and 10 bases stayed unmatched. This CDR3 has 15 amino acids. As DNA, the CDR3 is TGTGCCAGCAGAATACAGGGGGCGCGAGTGACTGAAGCTTTCTTT. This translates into CASRIQGARVTEAFF.

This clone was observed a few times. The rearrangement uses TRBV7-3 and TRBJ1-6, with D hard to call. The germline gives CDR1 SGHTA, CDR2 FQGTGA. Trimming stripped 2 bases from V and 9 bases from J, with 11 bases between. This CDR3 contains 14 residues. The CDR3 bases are TGTGCCAGCAGCTTAGATCGGTTCGGTTCACCCCTCCACTTT. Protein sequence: CASSLDRFGSPLHF.